This T cell receptor beta chain was sequenced during a study of shared clonotypes between healthy human individuals. Splitting the CD4+ cells yielded a CD45RA+ naive subset and a CD45RA-negative memory subset. Germline V gene data show CDR1 as MDHEN and CDR2 as SYDVKM. There are 14 residues in the CDR3. Trimming pared 8 bases from V and 4 bases from J, leaving 17 bases between. Assay: immunoSEQ multiplex PCR; the TCRdb copy retains only in-frame clones and omits some. The sample carries around 1.5 million clones, 95% to 99% recorded once. The specimen was naive CD4+ T cells sorted from blood. As for subset: CD45RA+ positively selected. The receptor was derived from a man aged 25-45 years in good health. The chain couples TRBV28 to TRBJ1-2; D not resolved. CDR3 sequence (DNA): TGTGCCAGCTATCCTACTGGGCCGGGCTATGGCTACACCTTC. Amino acid sequence: CASYPTGPGYGYTF.